These 6 T cell receptor beta chains came from one sample sequenced in a study of CD8 T cells in Susac syndrome. Random-hexamer reverse transcription was applied to roughly 0.45 to 1 ug RNA. TCRdb re-called the immunoSEQ multiplex PCR reads through MiXCR, storing one row per CDR3 protein. The sample lists approximately 70,000 distinct CDR3 sequences; roughly 95% were seen once. The specimen sequenced was CD4+ T cells from PBMCs. Every receptor here comes from a human donor with multiple sclerosis.

Concerning this clonotype: At one end the junction does not follow the germline gene, possibly because of a read error. The J gene is TRBJ2-2, the V gene TRBV7-7; D ambiguous. The CDR3 extends over 14 amino acids. Germline loops: CDR1 SSHAT, CDR2 FNYEAQ (reference sequence). The CDR3: CASSEDTNTGELFF. The DNA of the CDR3 is TGTGCTAGCAGCGAAGACACCAACACCGGGGAGCTGTTTTTT.

This sequence joins TRBV30 and TRBJ2-5; D is uncertain. Trimming pared 3 bases from V and 4 bases from J, leaving 6 bases between. Germline CDR1 is GTSNPN and CDR2 is SVGIG (reference sequence). The CDR3 consists of 11 residues. Written as DNA, the CDR3 is TGTGCCTGGAGCAACAGAGAGACCCAGTACTTC. The encoded protein is CAWSNRETQYF.

The chain links TRBV20-1 to TRBJ1-1; maybe TRBD1 (6 bases). There are 15 residues in the CDR3. Germline CDR1 DFQATT, CDR2 SNEGSKA (reference sequence). V shed 5 bases and J shed 6 bases, with 22 bases lying between them. The CDR3: CSASLFIRGAAEAFF. DNA for the CDR3: TGCAGTGCTTCTCTCTTTATCAGGGGAGCGGCTGAAGCTTTCTTT.

J is TRBJ1-2 and V is TRBV29-1; 8 bases are shared with TRBD1. The CDR3 consists of 14 residues. Germline CDR1 SQVTM, CDR2 ANQGSEA. V gave up 2 bases and J gave up 4 bases; unmatched junction bases: 6. The CDR3 spells CSVEQTGVGYGYTF. The CDR3 bases are TGCAGCGTTGAACAGACAGGGGTGGGCTATGGCTACACCTTC.

This clonotype came up a few times. The chain carries TRBV11-3 and TRBJ2-3, with 10 bases lining up with TRBD2. The CDR3 extends over 15 amino acids. Germline lookup yields CDR1 SGHNT and CDR2 YENEEA. Losses at the gene ends were 4 bases for V and 1 base for J; bases not matched to a gene: 2. CDR3 amino acids: CASSYLAGGTDTQYF. The DNA for the CDR3 is TGTGCCAGCAGCTACCTAGCGGGGGGCACAGATACGCAGTATTTT.

The chain carries TRBV12-3 or TRBV12-4 and TRBJ2-7, with no clear D. The CDR3 sequence is 14 residues long. Trimming left V 3 bases short and J 2 bases short, with 11 bases between. This CDR3 is CASSFRRRAYEQYF. As DNA, the CDR3 is TGTGCCAGCAGTTTTCGGCGGCGAGCCTACGAGCAGTACTTC.